This T cell receptor (beta chain) derives from a study of cytomegalovirus exposure and HLA in healthy donors. Trimming cost V 4 bases and J 4 bases, with 20 bases left between them. Germline lookup yields CDR1 SGHAT and CDR2 FQNNGV. This CDR3 has 17 amino acids. Whole-study results and caveats: Three CMV-associated chains were confirmed in vitro to be specific for CMV antigens. Researchers catalogued about 160 TCR beta chains as cytomegalovirus-associated. The classifier reportedly diagnosed cytomegalovirus status with high specificity and sensitivity.

TCRdb keeps only in-frame clones here, not all; method: immunoSEQ multiplex PCR. This sample yields more than 250,000 clones, of which approximately 90% are seen a single time; around 0.84% belongs to the top ten. Worth noting for this clone: Its cognate antigen is unknown.

The donors were members of the validation cohort comprising roughly 130 subjects, separate from the roughly 680-subject first cohort. This receptor was identified in a woman aged 18-30 years in good health and CMV-seronegative. The sequencing sample was made of PBMCs. The gene calls are TRBV11-2 and TRBJ2-1, with a possible D match to TRBD2 (6 bases). This chain's CDR3 is CASSSLFLRDQYNEQFF. The CDR3 DNA reads TGTGCCAGCAGCTCCTTGTTCCTGCGGGACCAGTACAATGAGCAGTTCTTC. Combining the CDR3 with reference TRBV11-2 and TRBJ2-1 gives the whole variable domain EAGVAQSPRYKIIEKRQSVAFWCNPISGHATLYWYQQILGQGPKLLIQFQNNGVVDDSQLPKDRFSAERLKGVDSTLKIQPAKLEDSAVYLCASSSLFLRDQYNEQFFGPGTRLTVL.